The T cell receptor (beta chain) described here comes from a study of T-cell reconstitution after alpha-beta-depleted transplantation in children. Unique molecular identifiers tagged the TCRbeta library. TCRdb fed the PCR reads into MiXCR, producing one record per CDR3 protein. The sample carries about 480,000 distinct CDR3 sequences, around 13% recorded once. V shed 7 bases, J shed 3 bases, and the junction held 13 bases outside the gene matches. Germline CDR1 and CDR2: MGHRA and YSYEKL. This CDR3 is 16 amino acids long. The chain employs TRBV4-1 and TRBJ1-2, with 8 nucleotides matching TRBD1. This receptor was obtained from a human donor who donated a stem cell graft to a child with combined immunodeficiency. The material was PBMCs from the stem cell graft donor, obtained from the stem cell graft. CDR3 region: CASTNTGGATHYGYTF. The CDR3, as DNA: TGCGCCAGCACGAACACAGGGGGAGCTACGCACTATGGCTACACCTTC.